Each of the 30 T cell receptor beta chains below was sequenced from the same sample in a study of a mutant IDH1 vaccine in newly diagnosed glioma. The antigens for these receptors are not known. Indicated time point: week 47, end of study. All doses held 300 ug of mutant IDH1 20-mer peptide, with topical imiquimod. The data were produced by immunoSEQ multiplex PCR, yet TCRdb's version contains in-frame clones alone and is incomplete. The sample holds about 94,000 clones, over 85% seen once. The material sequenced was PBMCs, taken from a glioma patient whose treatment included an IDH1 peptide vaccine. Receptors were obtained from a woman between 45 and 65 years old with glioma.

The gene calls are TRBV2 and TRBJ1-1; 10 nucleotides line up with TRBD1. CDR1 is SNHLY and CDR2 is FYNNEI in the germline V gene. J was trimmed by 5 bases and V by 6 bases; bases with no gene match: 6. The CDR3 runs to 14 residues. The CDR3 loop reads CASRSGQGGTEAFF. DNA for the CDR3: TGTGCCAGCAGGAGCGGACAGGGGGGAACTGAAGCTTTCTTT. Using reference TRBV2 and TRBJ1-1 for the parts outside the CDR3, the full variable domain is EPEVTQTPSHQVTQMGQEVILRCVPISNHLYFYWYRQILGQKVEFLVSFYNNEISEKSEIFDDQFSVERPDGSNFTLKIRSTKLEDSAMYFCASRSGQGGTEAFFGQGTRLTVV.

The chain couples TRBV4-1 to TRBJ2-7; 14 bases align to TRBD2. The CDR3 is 15 residues long. The V gene's germline CDR1 is MGHRA and CDR2 YSYEKL. After removal of 6 bases from V and 3 bases from J, the junction contained 4 bases not matched to a gene. The CDR3 protein is CASRQGLAGDYEQYF. CDR3 in DNA: TGCGCCAGCAGGCAGGGACTAGCGGGAGACTACGAGCAGTACTTC.

This chain joins TRBV5-1 and TRBJ1-5; the D is unclear. Per germline, CDR1 SGHRS and CDR2 YFSETQ. V was trimmed by 0 bases and J by 5 bases, leaving 6 bases between them. The CDR3 loop spans 13 amino acids. The CDR3 sequence: CASSLEPDQPQHF. In DNA, the CDR3 is TGCGCCAGCAGCTTGGAGCCGGATCAGCCCCAGCATTTT.

This chain links TRBV5-4 with TRBJ2-7, with TRBD2 matching 9 bases. V lost 4 bases, J lost 6 bases, and 14 bases stayed unmatched. Germline values: CDR1 SGHNT, CDR2 YYREEE (reference sequence). The CDR3 has 16 amino acids. The CDR3 nucleotides read TGTGCCAGCAGCCGTAGTCGGGCTAGCGGGATTGGCGAGCAGTACTTC. Protein sequence: CASSRSRASGIGEQYF.

This chain connects TRBV10-2 to TRBJ2-7; D tentatively reads TRBD1 or TRBD2 (5 bases each). The germline V and J ends were trimmed by 4 bases and 3 bases, with 10 bases remaining between them. The CDR3 consists of 13 residues. From germline, CDR1 is WSHSY and CDR2 SAAADI. CDR3 sequence: CASSGDGGYEQYF. Here the CDR3 DNA reads TGCGCCAGCAGTGGGGACGGCGGCTACGAGCAGTACTTC.

The gene calls are TRBV5-5 and TRBJ2-5; D gene uncertain. Germline assignment: CDR1 SGHKS and CDR2 YYEKEE (reference sequence). The V and J ends lost 1 base and 5 bases respectively, with 6 bases between them. This CDR3 comprises 12 residues. The CDR3 region is CASSLSMETQYF. CDR3 DNA sequence: TGTGCCAGCAGCTTGTCCATGGAGACCCAGTACTTC.

The chain couples TRBV11-2 to TRBJ2-7, with 7 positions matching TRBD1. V shed 1 base and J 0 bases; nucleotides not matched to a gene: 3. The CDR3 contains 15 residues. CDR1 SGHAT and CDR2 FQNNGV come from the germline V gene. The CDR3 loop is CASSLVGTASYEQYF. The DNA for the CDR3 is TGTGCCAGCAGCTTAGTCGGGACAGCCTCCTACGAGCAGTACTTC.

The V call is TRBV5-4, the J call TRBJ1-2; D is ambiguous. The V end was cut by 0 bases, the J end by 3 bases, with 15 bases between. CDR1 and CDR2 from the germline V gene are SGHNT and YYREEE (reference sequence). The CDR3 sequence is 16 residues long. CDR3 bases: TGTGCCAGCAGCTTGGGGCTAAGGGAGATGGACTATGGCTACACCTTC. Translating gives CASSLGLREMDYGYTF. Together with reference TRBV5-4 and TRBJ1-2, the CDR3 gives the full variable domain: ETGVTQSPTHLIKTRGQQVTLRCSSQSGHNTVSWYQQALGQGPQFIFQYYREEENGRGNFPPRFSGLQFPNYSSELNVNALELDDSALYLCASSLGLREMDYGYTFGSGTRLTVV.

The V gene is TRBV5-4, the J gene TRBJ1-1; 8 nucleotides line up with TRBD1. This CDR3 contains 14 residues. Germline CDR1 SGHNT, CDR2 YYREEE (reference sequence). Trimming at V came to 4 bases and at J to 5 bases, leaving 7 bases not matched to a gene. The CDR3 protein is CASSRQGAATEAFF. In DNA form, the CDR3 reads TGTGCCAGCAGCCGGCAGGGGGCCGCTACTGAAGCTTTCTTT.

The chain has TRBV7-9 and TRBJ1-1; D gene ambiguous. V was pared by 5 bases and J by 1 base, with 11 bases between. CDR1 is SEHNR, CDR2 FQNEAQ, per germline (reference sequence). The CDR3 consists of 14 residues. The CDR3 loop is CASSPILENTEAFF. In nucleotides, the CDR3 is TGTGCCAGCAGCCCAATTCTGGAGAACACTGAAGCTTTCTTT.

The rearrangement joins TRBV28 to TRBJ1-2, with TRBD1 matching over 10 bases. The junction had 7 bases not matched to a gene; V was cut back by 4 bases and J by 8 bases. CDR1 and CDR2 (germline): MDHEN, SYDVKM. The CDR3 totals 14 residues. CDR3 protein: CASSSGTGAGGYTF. The CDR3 nucleotides read TGTGCCAGCAGTTCCGGGACAGGGGCTGGAGGCTACACCTTC.

This chain links TRBV6-1 with TRBJ2-5; 12 bases map to TRBD2. The germline CDR1 and CDR2 sequences are MNHNS and SASEGT. The CDR3 runs to 16 residues. The V gene end was trimmed by 3 bases and the J gene end by 2 bases; junction bases not matched to a gene: 4. The CDR3 loop reads CASSDLGLAGQETQYF. Written as DNA, the CDR3 is TGTGCCAGCAGTGACCTCGGACTAGCGGGGCAAGAGACCCAGTACTTC.

V is TRBV7-3 and J is TRBJ1-2, with TRBD1 matching over 8 bases. The CDR3 has 14 amino acids. Germline V lookup: CDR1 SGHTA, CDR2 FQGTGA. Unmatched junction bases numbered 4, after V lost 0 bases and J lost 7 bases. CDR3 nucleotide sequence: TGTGCCAGCAGCTTAACGACAGGGGATGGTGGCTACACCTTC. Amino acid sequence: CASSLTTGDGGYTF.

CDR3 nucleotides: TGTGCCAGCAGTTTAATAGGACAGGGGTACCAGCCCCAGCATTTT. This sequence encodes CASSLIGQGYQPQHF. The chain links TRBV28 to TRBJ1-5; 9 nucleotides match TRBD1. The V gene's germline CDR1 is MDHEN and CDR2 SYDVKM. The V segment lost 2 bases and the J segment 7 bases; nucleotides outside the gene matches: 6. The CDR3 has 15 amino acids.

The chain links TRBV4-1 to TRBJ1-5; 7 bases match TRBD1. The CDR3 consists of 17 residues. V dropped 3 bases and J dropped 4; count of bases not matched to a gene: 12. CDR1 and CDR2 from the germline V gene are MGHRA and YSYEKL. The CDR3: CASSHHPRGQTNQPQHF. The CDR3 nucleotides are TGCGCCAGCAGCCACCACCCCAGGGGACAGACAAATCAGCCCCAGCATTTT.

The chain joins TRBV27 to TRBJ2-7, with TRBD1 identical over 8 bases. CDR1 MNHEY and CDR2 SMNVEV come from the germline V gene (reference sequence). This CDR3 comprises 14 residues. J gave up 2 bases and V 5 bases, and 5 bases lay outside the gene matches. The DNA for the CDR3 is TGTGCCAGCAGTCTCAGGGGGCCCCCCTACGAGCAGTACTTC. Its protein product is CASSLRGPPYEQYF.

The count of this clone is one. V gene TRBV6-5 combines with J gene TRBJ2-7; tentatively, D is TRBD1 (6 bases). The V end lost 2 bases, the J end lost 6 bases, and 8 bases lay between the germline ends. This CDR3 comprises 12 residues. Looked up from germline, CDR1 is MNHEY and CDR2 is SVGAGI. Here the CDR3 reads CASSYRGSEQYF. CDR3 coding DNA: TGTGCCAGCAGTTACAGGGGGAGCGAGCAGTACTTC.

The genes are TRBV5-4 and TRBJ1-5; 7 nucleotides align to TRBD1. The CDR3 loop spans 16 amino acids. The V gene's germline CDR1 is SGHNT and CDR2 YYREEE (reference sequence). V was clipped by 2 bases and J by 0 bases; unmatched bases: 5. The CDR3 coding sequence is TGTGCCAGCAGCTTCACAGGGGTGGGTAGCAATCAGCCCCAGCATTTT. Translated, it gives CASSFTGVGSNQPQHF.

The V call is TRBV6-1, the J call TRBJ2-7, with a weak D call TRBD1 (6 bases). CDR1 is MNHNS, CDR2 SASEGT, per germline. V shed 2 bases and J shed 6 bases, with 14 bases lying between them. The CDR3 spans 14 residues. CDR3 protein: CASSESGHLFEQYF. The CDR3 coding sequence is TGTGCCAGCAGTGAATCGGGACATCTCTTCGAGCAGTACTTC.

V usage is TRBV7-9 and J usage is TRBJ2-5; D uncertain. Trimming cost V 0 bases and J 7 bases, with 9 bases left between them. This CDR3 is built from 13 residues. Looked up from germline, CDR1 is SEHNR and CDR2 is FQNEAQ (reference sequence). CDR3 residues: CASSLAKVATQYF. DNA for the CDR3: TGTGCCAGCAGCTTAGCGAAAGTGGCGACCCAGTACTTC.

The rearrangement joins TRBV30 to TRBJ1-5; D not certain. CDR1 is GTSNPN and CDR2 is SVGIG in the germline V gene (reference sequence). This CDR3 has 13 amino acids. V lost 3 bases and J 7 bases, leaving 13 bases between the germline ends. The CDR3 is CAWSSRVRQPQHF. CDR3 sequence (DNA): TGTGCCTGGAGCAGTCGGGTCAGGCAGCCCCAGCATTTT. The complete variable domain, with remaining parts taken from reference TRBV30 and TRBJ1-5, reads SQTIHQWPATLVQPVGSPLSLECTVEGTSNPNLYWYRQAAGRGLQLLFYSVGIGQISSEVPQNLSASRPQDRQFILSSKKLLLSDSGFYLCAWSSRVRQPQHFGDGTRLSIL.

The chain combines TRBV28 with TRBJ2-5; 7 bases are shared with TRBD1. This CDR3 is built from 15 residues. Germline CDR1 and CDR2: MDHEN and SYDVKM. The junction had 11 bases not matched to a gene; V was cut back by 5 bases and J by 5 bases. The CDR3: CASSPQTGLAETQYF. In DNA form, the CDR3 reads TGTGCCAGCAGTCCTCAGACAGGGTTGGCGGAGACCCAGTACTTC.

The count of this clone is one. The J gene is TRBJ2-1, the V gene TRBV28; 7 nucleotides line up with TRBD2. The trim removed 11 bases at V and 5 bases at J, leaving 21 bases unmatched. The CDR3 loop spans 17 amino acids. Per the germline V gene, CDR1 is MDHEN and CDR2 is SYDVKM. The CDR3 region has the DNA TGTGCCGGCATCCCCCAACCCGGGAGGAGAGGCAACAATGAGCAGTTCTTC. Protein sequence: CAGIPQPGRRGNNEQFF.

This sequence joins TRBV27 and TRBJ2-1, with 14 nucleotides matching TRBD2. The length of the CDR3 is 17 residues. The junction had 13 bases not matched to a gene; V was cut back by 5 bases and J by 10 bases. Germline V gives CDR1 MNHEY, CDR2 SMNVEV (reference sequence). The CDR3: CASSPSPSTSGREEQFF. For the CDR3, the DNA is TGTGCCAGCAGTCCCTCCCCTTCGACTAGCGGGAGGGAAGAGCAGTTCTTC.

This chain joins TRBV5-1 and TRBJ1-1; 10 bases agree with TRBD1. The V gene's germline CDR1 is SGHRS and CDR2 YFSETQ. This CDR3 has 15 amino acids. V was clipped by 4 bases and J by 5 bases; unmatched bases: 8. The chain's CDR3 is CASSRAGTGETEAFF. The DNA for the CDR3 is TGCGCCAGCAGCAGGGCCGGGACAGGGGAGACTGAAGCTTTCTTT.

The chain combines TRBV5-1 with TRBJ2-7, with 9 nucleotides matching TRBD2. Trimming removed 3 bases from V and 6 bases from J; junction bases left unmatched: 13. CDR1 is SGHRS and CDR2 is YFSETQ in the germline V gene. The CDR3 runs 16 residues. The CDR3: CASSYQPTEAGGEQYF. As DNA, the CDR3 is TGCGCCAGCAGCTACCAACCAACTGAAGCGGGAGGCGAGCAGTACTTC. Full variable domain (remainder filled in from reference TRBV5-1 and TRBJ2-7): KAGVTQTPRYLIKTRGQQVTLSCSPISGHRSVSWYQQTPGQGLQFLFEYFSETQRNKGNFPGRFSGRQFSNSRSEMNVSTLELGDSALYLCASSYQPTEAGGEQYFGPGTRLTVT.

J is TRBJ1-2 and V is TRBV4-1, with D hard to call. V dropped 0 bases and J dropped 4 bases, with 6 bases sitting between them. The CDR3 is made up of 13 amino acids. The germline CDR1 and CDR2 sequences are MGHRA and YSYEKL. The CDR3 reads CASSQDYSYGYTF. The CDR3 DNA follows: TGCGCCAGCAGCCAAGATTACAGCTATGGCTACACCTTC.

The rearrangement uses TRBV28 and TRBJ2-2, with D perhaps matching TRBD1 (6 bases). Germline V CDR1 and CDR2: MDHEN, SYDVKM. CDR3 size: 16 residues. With 2 bases removed from V and 1 base from J, the gap between germline ends came to 11 bases. The CDR3 sequence is CASSLAWDMNTGELFF. The DNA of the CDR3 is TGTGCCAGCAGTTTAGCTTGGGACATGAACACCGGGGAGCTGTTTTTT.

This chain joins TRBV19 and TRBJ2-2; 9 positions agree with TRBD2. The CDR3 covers 17 residues. CDR1 is LNHDA and CDR2 is SQIVND in the germline V gene (reference sequence). The ends lost 7 bases at V and 6 bases at J; junction bases unmatched: 15. CDR3 in DNA: TGTGCCAGTATTCTCGATAGCGGGAGAGGGGGGCCCGGGGAGCTGTTTTTT. Residues: CASILDSGRGGPGELFF.

The count of this clone is one. The chain links TRBV19 to TRBJ2-3; 11 bases are a match to TRBD2. CDR1 is LNHDA, CDR2 SQIVND, per germline (reference sequence). V was clipped by 9 bases and J by 6 bases; unmatched bases: 8. This CDR3 has 14 amino acids. CDR3 sequence reads: CARTRASGRDTQYF. In DNA, the CDR3 is TGTGCCAGGACGCGGGCTAGCGGGAGGGATACGCAGTATTTT. The full variable domain, completed using reference TRBV19 and TRBJ2-3, is DGGITQSPKYLFRKEGQNVTLSCEQNLNHDAMYWYRQDPGQGLRLIYYSQIVNDFQKGDIAEGYSVSREKKESFPLTVTSAQKNPTAFYLCARTRASGRDTQYFGPGTRLTVL.